Shown below are 23 T cell receptor beta chains from a single sample sequenced in a study of metastatic and nonmetastatic thyroid tumors. From the PCR reads, TCRdb re-called clones with MiXCR. The table includes under 30,000 clones, less than 25% detected once. Thyroid surgery was performed in patients who had received no treatment beforehand. Sequenced sample: blood. The receptors derive from a female donor with papillary thyroid cancer or a benign thyroid nodule (not recorded which). Some clones in this sample may be carry-over from other donors' samples.

This clone was detected only once. The chain links TRBV5-1 to TRBJ2-5; the D is unclear. The V gene's germline CDR1 is SGHRS and CDR2 YFSETQ. Trimming left V 0 bases short and J 5 bases short, with 5 bases between. This CDR3 is built from 12 residues. The CDR3 nucleotides read TGCGCCAGCAGCTTGGCGTCGGAGACCCAGTACTTC. Encoded protein: CASSLASETQYF.

The table lists this clone with a few counts. Compared with germline, one end of the junction differs, possibly owing to a read error. The genes are TRBV6-1 and TRBJ2-1; 12 nucleotides align to TRBD2. Germline V lookup: CDR1 MNHNS, CDR2 SASEGT. The CDR3 is made up of 16 amino acids. This CDR3 is CSSRPTLAGGPNEQFF. As DNA, the CDR3 is TGTTCCAGCAGACCGACACTAGCGGGAGGACCAAATGAGCAGTTCTTC.

This clone was seen ten or more times. The chain recombines TRBV19 with TRBJ1-2, with no clear D. Germline V lookup: CDR1 LNHDA, CDR2 SQIVND (reference sequence). The V and J ends lost 2 bases and 3 bases respectively, with 7 bases between them. The CDR3 loop spans 13 amino acids. CDR3 in DNA: TGTGCCAGTAGTATAACAGCGGACTATGGCTACACCTTC. Amino acid sequence: CASSITADYGYTF.

This clone is medium-sized (0.01 to 0.1%). The chain is built from TRBV12-3 or TRBV12-4 and TRBJ2-2; D could derive from TRBD1 or TRBD2 (5 bases each). The V end lost 7 bases, the J end lost 1 base, and 10 bases lay between the germline ends. The CDR3 spans 14 residues. CDR3 loop: CASKGSLNTGELFF. The CDR3 nucleotides are TGTGCCAGCAAGGGGAGTTTGAACACCGGGGAGCTGTTTTTT.

The chain links TRBV7-9 to TRBJ2-7; possibly TRBD2 for D (6 bases). CDR3 size: 15 residues. The germline V gene has CDR1 SEHNR and CDR2 FQNEAQ (reference sequence). V lost 4 bases and J 0 bases, leaving 13 bases between the germline ends. The DNA of the CDR3 is TGTGCCAGCAGCTCGGACTACGGGAGCTCCTACGAGCAGTACTTC. Encoded protein: CASSSDYGSSYEQYF.

This clone came up many times. The chain has TRBV20-1 and TRBJ2-1; 10 positions agree with TRBD1. This CDR3 comprises 15 residues. V shed 3 bases, J shed 7 bases, and the junction held 9 bases outside the gene matches. Germline V gives CDR1 DFQATT, CDR2 SNEGSKA (reference sequence). The DNA of the CDR3 is TGCAGTGCTAGCAACCGGGACAGGGGTTTTAATGAGCAGTTCTTC. As protein: CSASNRDRGFNEQFF.

This clone was picked up a small number of times. The rearrangement uses TRBV19 and TRBJ2-2, with a weak D call TRBD1 (6 bases). Germline V gene lookup returns CDR1 LNHDA and CDR2 SQIVND (reference sequence). V lost 9 bases and J 1 base, leaving 12 bases between the germline ends. The CDR3 has 14 residues. The CDR3 here is CASAGTLNTGELFF. For the CDR3, the DNA is TGTGCCAGCGCCGGGACACTGAACACCGGGGAGCTGTTTTTT.

V gene TRBV11-3 combines with J gene TRBJ1-1, with TRBD1 as a possible D gene (5 bases). Germline V gives CDR1 SGHNT, CDR2 YENEEA. The V and J ends lost 5 bases and 2 bases respectively, with 15 bases between them. The CDR3 spans 15 residues. CDR3 protein: CASSLPRGANTEAFF. As DNA, the CDR3 is TGTGCCAGCAGCCTCCCGAGGGGAGCCAACACTGAAGCTTTCTTT.

In its sample, this clone was seen a few times. This rearrangement joins TRBV3-1 to TRBJ2-7; TRBD2 matches 10 bases. Germline CDR1 reads LGHDT; CDR2 reads YNNKEL (reference sequence). The CDR3 sequence is 14 residues long. Trimming at V came to 3 bases and at J to 4 bases, leaving 3 bases not matched to a gene. The CDR3 spells CASSHGSGGYEQYF. The CDR3 region has the DNA TGTGCCAGCAGCCATGGTAGCGGGGGGTACGAGCAGTACTTC.

The sample holds many counts of this clone. Written as DNA, the CDR3 is TGTGCCAGCAGCCTACTAATCGCGGGTAAGGTTGAGCAGTTCTTC. Translation gives CASSLLIAGKVEQFF. The gene calls are TRBV13 and TRBJ2-1; tentatively, D is TRBD2 (5 bases). Trimming shortened V by 5 bases and J by 9 bases, and 20 bases separated the two germline ends. The germline gives CDR1 PRHDT, CDR2 FYEKMQ (reference sequence). The CDR3 is made up of 15 amino acids.

This clone was detected only once. J is TRBJ1-1 and V is TRBV7-2; the D gene is possibly TRBD1 (5 bases). Trimming removed 5 bases at V and 3 bases at J, with 13 bases between. The germline CDR1 and CDR2 sequences are SGHTA and FQGNSA. CDR3 length equals 14 residues. The CDR3: CASSPAGGYTEAFF. CDR3 coding DNA: TGTGCCAGCAGCCCAGCGGGGGGGTACACTGAAGCTTTCTTT.

Ten or more counts support this clone. V gene TRBV20-1 combines with J gene TRBJ2-1, with TRBD2 identical over 14 bases. Trimming removed 5 bases from V and 7 bases from J; junction bases left unmatched: 10. The CDR3 extends over 16 amino acids. Germline-derived CDR1 and CDR2 are DFQATT and SNEGSKA (reference sequence). CDR3 coding DNA: TGCAGTGCTGGCGGGACTAGCGGGGGTTCCTTGAATGAGCAGTTCTTC. This sequence encodes CSAGGTSGGSLNEQFF.

This clone was observed many times. This chain connects TRBV29-1 to TRBJ2-2; 9 bases map to TRBD1. The CDR3 totals 15 residues. Germline assignment: CDR1 SQVTM and CDR2 ANQGSEA. The trim removed 5 bases at V and 6 bases at J, leaving 10 bases unmatched. The CDR3 loop reads CSVKAGTGSSGELFF. Written as DNA, the CDR3 is TGCAGCGTTAAAGCCGGGACAGGGAGTTCCGGGGAGCTGTTTTTT.

This clone was counted a single time. The V gene is TRBV2, the J gene TRBJ2-1; TRBD1 aligns across 7 bases. Germline-derived CDR1 and CDR2 are SNHLY and FYNNEI. This CDR3 region has 14 residues. V was pared by 6 bases and J by 4 bases, with 6 bases of the junction left unmatched. The CDR3: CASRDRAGYNEQFF. The CDR3, as DNA: TGTGCCAGCAGAGACAGGGCAGGGTACAATGAGCAGTTCTTC.

The V gene is TRBV20-1, the J gene TRBJ2-2; D is uncertain. The CDR3 sequence is 15 residues long. Trimming took off 3 bases at V and 6 bases at J, with 17 bases between the two ends. Germline CDR1 DFQATT, CDR2 SNEGSKA (reference sequence). CDR3 protein: CSASPRGLWAGELFF. The CDR3 coding sequence is TGCAGTGCTAGTCCCCGAGGCCTCTGGGCCGGGGAGCTGTTTTTT.

The chain joins TRBV6-2 or TRBV6-3 to TRBJ2-5; D might be TRBD2 (6 bases). Germline V gene sequence: CDR1 MNHEY, CDR2 SVGEGT. With 10 bases removed from V and 3 bases from J, the gap between germline ends came to 15 bases. The CDR3 covers 13 residues. The CDR3 sequence: CATKWSGEETQYF. The CDR3 DNA reads TGTGCCACCAAATGGTCGGGAGAAGAGACCCAGTACTTC.

V and J are TRBV7-2 and TRBJ2-7; TRBD2 agrees at 10 bases. This CDR3 region has 16 residues. Germline assignment: CDR1 SGHTA and CDR2 FQGNSA. Unmatched junction bases numbered 7, after V lost 2 bases and J lost 3 bases. CDR3 region: CASSLRLAGANYEQYF. DNA of the CDR3: TGTGCCAGCAGCTTAAGGCTAGCGGGAGCCAACTACGAGCAGTACTTC.

This clone has a count of ten or more. Being one base from a much bigger clone, this may be a read error. The genes are TRBV19 and TRBJ2-5; 9 nucleotides line up with TRBD1. Germline V lookup: CDR1 LNHDA, CDR2 SQIVND (reference sequence). This CDR3 is 14 amino acids long. V was pared by 1 base and J by 5 bases, with 2 bases of the junction left unmatched. The CDR3 reads CASSIGQGGETQYF. CDR3 in DNA: TGTGCCAGTAGTATAGGACAGGGGGGGGAGACCCAGTACTTC.

This clone is termed medium-sized (0.01 to 0.1%). This chain uses TRBV10-3 with TRBJ2-7; 9 bases match TRBD1. The V gene end was trimmed by 5 bases and the J gene end by 2 bases; junction bases not matched to a gene: 4. CDR3 length: 14 residues. Germline CDR1 and CDR2: ENHRY and SYGVKD. The chain's CDR3 is CAISPGQGAYEQYF. Here the CDR3 DNA reads TGTGCCATCAGTCCGGGACAGGGAGCCTACGAGCAGTACTTC.

This clone was recorded many times. CDR3 in amino acids: CASKRTEVAEAFF. CDR3 DNA sequence: TGTGCCAGCAAAAGGACAGAGGTCGCTGAAGCTTTCTTT. J is TRBJ1-1 and V is TRBV25-1, with a possible D match to TRBD1 (6 bases). The germline V gene encodes CDR1 MGHDK and CDR2 SYGVNS. The V gene lost 7 bases and the J gene lost 6 bases, with 15 bases spanning the gap. The CDR3 is 13 amino acids. The full variable domain, its missing parts supplied by reference TRBV25-1 and TRBJ1-1, is EADIYQTPRYLVIGTGKKITLECSQTMGHDKMYWYQQDPGMELHLIHYSYGVNSTEKGDLSSESTVSRIRTEHFPLTLESARPSHTSQYLCASKRTEVAEAFFGQGTRLTVV.

This clone was observed a few times. The chain combines TRBV27 with TRBJ2-3; the D is unclear. Trimming removed 1 base at V and 5 bases at J, with 10 bases between. This CDR3 contains 14 residues. Germline CDR1 reads MNHEY; CDR2 reads SMNVEV (reference sequence). The CDR3 bases are TGTGCCAGCAGTTTATTCGGTATAGGAGATACGCAGTATTTT. Translation: CASSLFGIGDTQYF.

CDR3 nucleotide sequence: TGTGCCAGCAGCTTAGAGGCACTCTCCTACGAGCAGTACTTC. Residues: CASSLEALSYEQYF. The V call is TRBV7-2, the J call TRBJ2-7; D not certain. V was pared by 1 base and J by 0 bases, with 7 bases between. CDR3 length: 14 amino acids. Germline CDR1 is SGHTA and CDR2 is FQGNSA.

The chain links TRBV6-1 to TRBJ2-7; D gene unclear. Germline V gene sequence: CDR1 MNHNS, CDR2 SASEGT. This CDR3 spans 14 amino acids. V was pared by 4 bases and J by 3 bases, with 13 bases between. This CDR3 is CASSGVSYGYEQYF. CDR3 nucleotide sequence: TGTGCCAGCAGTGGGGTCAGTTACGGCTACGAGCAGTACTTC.